A single sample gave rise to the 30 T cell receptor beta chains below, sequenced in a study of T-cell reconstitution after alpha-beta-depleted transplantation in children. Unique molecular identifiers were built into the TCRbeta library. Each CDR3 protein gets one entry after TCRdb re-called the PCR reads with MiXCR. The profile shows 700,000 or so distinct CDR3 sequences, over 10% of them singletons. The material was PBMCs, obtained before TCRalphabeta/CD19-depleted stem cell transplant. These TCRs come from a girl aged 2-15 years with congenital amegakaryocytic thrombocytopenia, due to receive a stem cell transplant.

This clonotype was detected ten times or more. The chain combines TRBV4-1 with TRBJ2-1, with no clear D. V lost 0 bases and J 6 bases, leaving 9 bases between the germline ends. CDR1 is MGHRA and CDR2 is YSYEKL in the germline V gene. The CDR3 is 14 residues long. In nucleotides, the CDR3 is TGCGCCAGCAGCCAAGATCGTGCCACCAATGAGCAGTTCTTC. As protein: CASSQDRATNEQFF.

As for this clonotype: A read error may be the cause here, since a much bigger clone is one base away. The V call is TRBV15, the J call TRBJ1-1, with unresolved D. Germline assignment: CDR1 LNHNV and CDR2 YYDKDF (reference sequence). This CDR3 is built from 13 residues. For the CDR3, the DNA is TGTGCCCCCAGCAGAGATAGGTCCACTGAAGCTTTCTTT. It yields the protein CAPSRDRSTEAFF.

In its sample, this clonotype was seen many times. V and J are TRBV12-3 or TRBV12-4 and TRBJ2-1; 13 bases line up with TRBD2. V was clipped by 5 bases and J by 3 bases; unmatched bases: 4. CDR3 length: 16 residues. This CDR3 is CASSLRTSGSYNEQFF. The DNA for the CDR3 is TGTGCCAGCAGTCTACGGACTAGCGGGAGCTACAATGAGCAGTTCTTC.

The chain recombines TRBV3-1 with TRBJ1-1; a weak D match, TRBD1 (5 bases). This CDR3 is 15 amino acids long. Germline CDR1 LGHDT, CDR2 YNNKEL (reference sequence). V lost 1 base, J lost 1 base, and 10 bases lay in between. CDR3 loop: CASSQVGGGNTEAFF. Written as DNA, the CDR3 is TGTGCCAGCAGCCAAGTGGGGGGTGGGAACACTGAAGCTTTCTTT.

This clonotype was counted at least ten times. The chain joins TRBV6-5 to TRBJ2-1; D not resolved. V was clipped by 0 bases and J by 8 bases, with 2 bases between them. This CDR3 region has 11 residues. Germline CDR1 is MNHEY and CDR2 is SVGAGI. In DNA form, the CDR3 reads TGTGCCAGCAGTTACTCGTATGAGCAGTTCTTC. Protein: CASSYSYEQFF.

The sample holds a few counts of this clonotype. The chain recombines TRBV5-1 with TRBJ2-2; no clear D gene. Germline values: CDR1 SGHRS, CDR2 YFSETQ. Between the trimmed V and J ends, which lost 7 bases and 3 bases, there was a span of 4 bases. The CDR3 is made up of 11 amino acids. The CDR3 sequence is CASADTGELFF. The CDR3 DNA reads as TGCGCCAGCGCGGACACCGGGGAGCTGTTTTTT.

This clonotype was counted at least ten times. This chain connects TRBV27 to TRBJ1-2, with D tentatively TRBD1 (5 bases). The germline V gene encodes CDR1 MNHEY and CDR2 SMNVEV (reference sequence). V lost 4 bases to trimming and J lost 8 bases, with 14 bases between them. The CDR3 has 13 amino acids. CDR3 sequence (DNA): TGTGCCAGCAGTTCCCAGGGTAAGGGCGGCTACACCTTC. Protein sequence: CASSSQGKGGYTF.

This chain joins TRBV4-1 and TRBJ2-5; 13 positions agree with TRBD2. Germline CDR1 is MGHRA and CDR2 is YSYEKL. With V trimmed by 3 bases and J by 3 bases, 4 bases remained unmatched. The CDR3 is made up of 16 amino acids. The DNA of the CDR3 is TGCGCCAGCAGCCATGCCGGGACTAGCGGGGAAGAGACCCAGTACTTC. Its translation: CASSHAGTSGEETQYF.

This clonotype was seen a single time. A clone one base away is much larger, so this may be a read error. The chain recombines TRBV28 with TRBJ2-7; D uncertain. The germline gives CDR1 MDHEN, CDR2 SYDVKM. The CDR3 is 13 residues long. CDR3 DNA: TGTGCCAGCACGATGGGTAATCCCTACGGGCAGTACTTC. It is translated as CASTMGNPYGQYF.

The CDR3 nucleotides read TGTGCCTGGAACAAAATGGGGACTAGAATTTTCTACGAGCAGTACTTC. The encoded protein is CAWNKMGTRIFYEQYF. This chain joins TRBV30 and TRBJ2-7; 8 bases match TRBD2. The CDR3 is 16 amino acids. V lost 4 bases, J lost 3 bases, and 14 bases stayed unmatched. Germline V lookup: CDR1 GTSNPN, CDR2 SVGIG (reference sequence).

This clonotype was detected many times. The chain is built from TRBV27 and TRBJ1-1, with D hard to call. Germline CDR1 is MNHEY and CDR2 is SMNVEV (reference sequence). The CDR3 covers 13 residues. The germline V and J ends were trimmed by 10 bases and 5 bases, with 17 bases remaining between them. The CDR3 loop reads CAILRRKRTEAFF. CDR3 DNA: TGTGCCATCCTCCGACGAAAGAGGACTGAAGCTTTCTTT.

The chain joins TRBV29-1 to TRBJ1-3; D not resolved. This CDR3 comprises 15 residues. V was pared by 7 bases and J by 0 bases, with 16 bases between. Germline V lookup: CDR1 SQVTM, CDR2 ANQGSEA. For the CDR3, the DNA is TGCAGCGCAGCCAATCGACTAGCCTCTGGAAACACCATATATTTT. Translated: CSAANRLASGNTIYF.

This clonotype was seen once. This clone may be a read error of a much larger clone one base away. The CDR3 end shows no conserved phenylalanine or tryptophan, and so a read error is likely. V usage is TRBV7-6 and J usage is TRBJ2-1; tentatively, D is TRBD2 (5 bases). The CDR3 has 15 amino acids. Deletions cut 0 bases from V and 6 bases from J, with 12 bases between. The germline CDR1 and CDR2 sequences are SGHVS and FNYEAQ. DNA of the CDR3: TGTGCCAGCAGCTTAGCGGGAGAGTTCATCAATGAGCAGTTCTAC. Translating gives CASSLAGEFINEQFY.

This clonotype was picked up a small number of times. V is TRBV5-1 and J is TRBJ2-1; 11 bases are shared with TRBD2. CDR3 length: 15 amino acids. V trimming: 0 bases; J trimming: 8 bases; junction bases outside the gene matches: 4. Germline CDR1 and CDR2: SGHRS and YFSETQ. For the CDR3, the DNA is TGCGCCAGCAGCTTGGCCGGACTAGCGGGCCATGAGCAGTTCTTC. This codes for CASSLAGLAGHEQFF. The whole variable domain, filled in from reference TRBV5-1 and TRBJ2-1, reads KAGVTQTPRYLIKTRGQQVTLSCSPISGHRSVSWYQQTPGQGLQFLFEYFSETQRNKGNFPGRFSGRQFSNSRSEMNVSTLELGDSALYLCASSLAGLAGHEQFFGPGTRLTVL.

The gene calls are TRBV28 and TRBJ2-5; TRBD1 aligns across 7 bases. V lost 9 bases and J lost 3; bases outside the gene matches: 10. Germline CDR1 is MDHEN and CDR2 is SYDVKM. The CDR3 is 14 residues long. This chain's CDR3 is CASRRGFEEETQYF. CDR3 DNA sequence: TGTGCCAGTCGCAGGGGGTTCGAGGAAGAGACCCAGTACTTC. Complete variable domain (other parts from reference TRBV28 and TRBJ2-5): DVKVTQSSRYLVKRTGEKVFLECVQDMDHENMFWYRQDPGLGLRLIYFSYDVKMKEKGDIPEGYSVSREKKERFSLILESASTNQTSMYLCASRRGFEEETQYFGPGTRLLVL.

Regarding this clonotype: A much larger clone is a single base away; this may be a read error. The rearrangement links TRBV6-2 or TRBV6-3 to TRBJ2-7; unclear D gene. Looked up from germline, CDR1 is MNHEY and CDR2 is SVGEGT. CDR3 length: 13 residues. CDR3 amino acids: CARSYVGADEQYF. For the CDR3, the DNA is TGTGCCCGCAGTTACGTAGGTGCGGACGAGCAGTACTTC.

This chain links TRBV6-1 with TRBJ2-7; TRBD2 is a possible D gene (5 bases). The CDR3 runs to 15 residues. Germline assignment: CDR1 MNHNS and CDR2 SASEGT. Trimming took off 1 base at V and 3 bases at J, with 13 bases between the two ends. The CDR3, as DNA: TGTGCCAGCAGTGAAGAAGAGACTACCCTCTACGAGCAGTACTTC. Protein sequence: CASSEEETTLYEQYF.

This clonotype was observed at least ten times. V and J are TRBV7-7 and TRBJ2-7; D is unresolved. The germline V gene has CDR1 SSHAT and CDR2 FNYEAQ (reference sequence). V lost 3 bases and J 1 base, leaving 7 bases between the germline ends. The CDR3 has 13 residues. The CDR3 nucleotides read TGTGCCAGCAGCTTTAAGGAGTCCTACGAGCAGTACTTC. It codes for CASSFKESYEQYF.

The table lists this clonotype with many counts. The chain has TRBV10-1 and TRBJ2-3, with 7 bases fitting TRBD2. This CDR3 spans 15 amino acids. Trimming took 2 bases from V and 2 from J; bases not matched to a gene: 4. Germline V lookup: CDR1 WNHNN, CDR2 SYGVQD (reference sequence). The CDR3 nucleotides are TGCGCCAGCAGTGAGAGGCGGGAGAACACAGATACGCAGTATTTT. Translated: CASSERRENTDTQYF.

As concerns this clonotype: An end of the junction differs from the germline gene, which may be a read error. The V gene is TRBV19, the J gene TRBJ2-1; D might be TRBD2 (6 bases). The CDR3 has 11 amino acids. The germline CDR1 and CDR2 sequences are LNHDA and SQIVND (reference sequence). CDR3 sequence: CASSMRTIMIF. In DNA form, the CDR3 reads TGTGCCAGTAGTATGAGGACTATAATGATCTTC.

There are many counts of this clonotype. The CDR3 DNA reads TGTGCCAGCAGTTTTAATCTGCCGGCCTACGAGCAGTACTTC. Translating gives CASSFNLPAYEQYF. This chain connects TRBV12-3 or TRBV12-4 to TRBJ2-7; D gene ambiguous. This CDR3 region has 14 residues. V lost 3 bases to trimming and J lost 2 bases, with 11 bases between them.

The sample holds many counts of this clonotype. This chain connects TRBV7-9 to TRBJ2-1, with D possibly being TRBD1 or TRBD2 (5 bases each). Germline loops: CDR1 SEHNR, CDR2 FQNEAQ (reference sequence). There are 10 residues in the CDR3. V lost 8 bases and J 6 bases, leaving 5 bases between the germline ends. The CDR3 loop reads CASGTNEQFF. CDR3 sequence (DNA): TGTGCCAGCGGGACCAATGAGCAGTTCTTC.

This clonotype was observed a few times. The J gene is TRBJ1-2, the V gene TRBV27, with D possibly TRBD1 on 5 matching bases. The germline V gene encodes CDR1 MNHEY and CDR2 SMNVEV (reference sequence). The CDR3 consists of 13 residues. The V end was cut by 0 bases, the J end by 5 bases, with 7 bases between. Written as DNA, the CDR3 is TGTGCCAGCAGTTTATCGGAGGGGTATGGCTACACCTTC. Its protein is CASSLSEGYGYTF.

This clonotype turned up a few times. V gene TRBV7-9 combines with J gene TRBJ2-7; D perhaps matches TRBD1 (6 bases). Trimming stripped 4 bases from V and 5 bases from J, with 12 bases between. The CDR3 runs to 13 residues. Germline V gives CDR1 SEHNR, CDR2 FQNEAQ (reference sequence). The CDR3, as DNA: TGTGCCAGCAGCTCCACAGGGCCCCACGAGCAGTACTTC. Protein: CASSSTGPHEQYF.

This clonotype was seen only a few times. The chain links TRBV2 to TRBJ2-6; D is possibly TRBD2 (6 bases). Germline CDR1 and CDR2: SNHLY and FYNNEI. V gave up 7 bases and J gave up 4 bases, with 11 bases separating them. This CDR3 has 14 amino acids. The CDR3 protein is CASIRGYGANVLTF. The CDR3 coding sequence is TGTGCCAGCATCCGGGGGTACGGGGCCAACGTCCTGACTTTC.

This clonotype has just a few counts. The V gene is TRBV29-1, the J gene TRBJ2-1; D uncertain. Trimming took 2 bases from V and 4 from J, leaving 3 bases between them. Germline CDR1 reads SQVTM; CDR2 reads ANQGSEA. The CDR3 contains 11 residues. Here the CDR3 reads CSVETYNEQFF. Here the CDR3 DNA reads TGCAGCGTTGAAACATACAATGAGCAGTTCTTC.

This clonotype occurred many times. The chain links TRBV27 to TRBJ2-7; D unclear. This CDR3 is 15 amino acids long. CDR1 is MNHEY, CDR2 SMNVEV, per germline (reference sequence). Trimming removed 4 bases from V and 0 bases from J, with 13 bases in between. CDR3 bases: TGTGCCAGCAGTTACCACTCAGGAATCTCCTACGAGCAGTACTTC. Its translation: CASSYHSGISYEQYF.

This clonotype was observed at least ten times. The chain joins TRBV5-1 to TRBJ2-3; 9 bases agree with TRBD2. Losses at the gene ends were 2 bases for V and 2 bases for J; bases not matched to a gene: 6. Per germline, CDR1 SGHRS and CDR2 YFSETQ. This CDR3 spans 16 amino acids. For the CDR3, the DNA is TGCGCCAGCAGCTTCATAGCGGGAGTCAACACAGATACGCAGTATTTT. It encodes CASSFIAGVNTDTQYF. Using reference TRBV5-1 and TRBJ2-3 for the parts outside the CDR3, the full variable domain is KAGVTQTPRYLIKTRGQQVTLSCSPISGHRSVSWYQQTPGQGLQFLFEYFSETQRNKGNFPGRFSGRQFSNSRSEMNVSTLELGDSALYLCASSFIAGVNTDTQYFGPGTRLTVL.

This clonotype showed up many times. This chain connects TRBV5-6 to TRBJ2-1; the match to TRBD2 covers 10 bases. This CDR3 region has 16 residues. J lost 7 bases, V lost 0 bases, and 7 bases had no gene match. CDR1 SGHDT and CDR2 YYEEEE come from the germline V gene. The DNA of the CDR3 is TGTGCCAGCAGCTTGGGAGCGGGAGGGTTTCTGAATGAGCAGTTCTTC. Amino acids: CASSLGAGGFLNEQFF. Full variable domain (remainder filled in from reference TRBV5-6 and TRBJ2-1): DAGVTQSPTHLIKTRGQQVTLRCSPKSGHDTVSWYQQALGQGPQFIFQYYEEEERQRGNFPDRFSGHQFPNYSSELNVNALLLGDSALYLCASSLGAGGFLNEQFFGPGTRLTVL.

This clonotype has ten or more counts. The CDR3 loop is CASSYWDTQYF. In nucleotides, the CDR3 is TGTGCCAGCAGCTACTGGGATACGCAGTATTTT. The chain carries TRBV7-2 and TRBJ2-3; D remains ambiguous. V was pared by 4 bases and J by 6 bases, with 5 bases between. The CDR3 length is 11 residues. Germline CDR1 and CDR2: SGHTA and FQGNSA.